This T cell receptor beta chain was sequenced in a study of blood T cell repertoires in COVID-19. Study at large: Samples taken during acute and convalescent COVID-19 were collected in the United States, Italy and Spain. PBMCs, B-cell-depleted T cells, or T cells provided the cDNA or gDNA that made up the material.

The CDR3 extends over 13 amino acids. The V and J ends lost 1 base and 10 bases respectively, with 14 bases between them. The germline V gene has CDR1 SGHDT and CDR2 YYEEEE. In the authors' workflow: Cell counts per sample came from amplifying reference gene primers. TCRdb keeps only in-frame clones here, not all; method: immunoSEQ multiplex PCR. The V and J calls and the clone size are those of that table, but D and trimming were determined from the DNA. This repertoire shows 200,000 to 300,000 clones, roughly 87% found once; its top ten account for 0.7%. Sequencing was performed on peripheral blood. This sequence originates from a human donor in a cohort sampled during active COVID-19. This sequence joins TRBV5-6 and TRBJ1-1; no clear D. This chain's CDR3 is CASSLNLNEVAFF. In DNA form, the CDR3 reads TGTGCCAGCAGCTTGAACCTAAATGAGGTAGCTTTCTTT. Looking up the rest from reference TRBV5-6 and TRBJ1-1 gives the full variable domain: DAGVTQSPTHLIKTRGQQVTLRCSPKSGHDTVSWYQQALGQGPQFIFQYYEEEERQRGNFPDRFSGHQFPNYSSELNVNALLLGDSALYLCASSLNLNEVAFFGQGTRLTVV.